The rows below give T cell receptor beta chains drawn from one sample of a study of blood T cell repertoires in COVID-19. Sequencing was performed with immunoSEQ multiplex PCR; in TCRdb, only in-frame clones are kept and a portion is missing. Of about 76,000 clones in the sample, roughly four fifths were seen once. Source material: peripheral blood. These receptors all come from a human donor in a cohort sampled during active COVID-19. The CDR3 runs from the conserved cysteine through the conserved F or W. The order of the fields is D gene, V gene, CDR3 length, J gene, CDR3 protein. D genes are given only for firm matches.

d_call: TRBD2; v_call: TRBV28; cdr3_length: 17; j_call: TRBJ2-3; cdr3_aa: CASSYPTGTSGAYTQYF
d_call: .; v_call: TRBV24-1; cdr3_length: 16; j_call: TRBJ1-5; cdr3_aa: CATSKGAAGGNQPQHF
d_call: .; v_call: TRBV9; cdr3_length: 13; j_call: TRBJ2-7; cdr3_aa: CASSVSGSGEQYF
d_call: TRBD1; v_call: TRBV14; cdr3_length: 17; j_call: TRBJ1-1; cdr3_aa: CASSQVGQGGGGTEAFF
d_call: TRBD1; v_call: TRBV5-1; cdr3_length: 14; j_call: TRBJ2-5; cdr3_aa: CASKSGTGEETQYF
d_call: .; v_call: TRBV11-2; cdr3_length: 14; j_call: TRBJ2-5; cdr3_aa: CASSLDFSPETQYF
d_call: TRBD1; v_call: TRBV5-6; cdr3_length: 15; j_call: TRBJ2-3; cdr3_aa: CASSYLATGAHTQYF
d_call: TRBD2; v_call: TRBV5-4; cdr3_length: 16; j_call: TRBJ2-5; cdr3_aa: CASSLGSGGAHETQYF
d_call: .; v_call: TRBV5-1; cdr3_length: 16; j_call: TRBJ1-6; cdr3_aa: CASRVDFGGRNSPLHF
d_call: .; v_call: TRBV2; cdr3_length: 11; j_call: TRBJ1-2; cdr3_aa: CASSPEGGYTF
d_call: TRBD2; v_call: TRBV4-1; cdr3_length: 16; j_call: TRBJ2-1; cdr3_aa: CASSLSPAGAYNEQFF
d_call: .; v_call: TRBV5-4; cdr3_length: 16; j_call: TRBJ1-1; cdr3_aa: CASSSDRLETDTEAFF
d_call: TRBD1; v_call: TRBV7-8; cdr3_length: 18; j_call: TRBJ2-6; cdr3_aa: CASSLRGQGISGANVLTF
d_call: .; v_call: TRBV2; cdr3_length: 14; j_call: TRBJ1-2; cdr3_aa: CASSLLTGDYGYTF
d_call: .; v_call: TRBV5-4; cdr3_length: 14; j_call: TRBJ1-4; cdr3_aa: CASSLTVTNEKLFF
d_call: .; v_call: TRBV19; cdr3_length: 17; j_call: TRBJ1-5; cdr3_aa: CASRERIGQEGNQPQHF
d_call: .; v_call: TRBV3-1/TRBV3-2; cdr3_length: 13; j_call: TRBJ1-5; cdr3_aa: CASSPDGDQPQHF
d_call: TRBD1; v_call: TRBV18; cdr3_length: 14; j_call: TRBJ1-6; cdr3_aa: CASSLRDRNSPLHF
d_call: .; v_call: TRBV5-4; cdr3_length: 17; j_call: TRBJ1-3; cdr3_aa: CASSLAENGGSGNTIYF
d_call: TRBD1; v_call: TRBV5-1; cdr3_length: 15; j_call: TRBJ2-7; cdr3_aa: CASSAQGTGGYEQYF
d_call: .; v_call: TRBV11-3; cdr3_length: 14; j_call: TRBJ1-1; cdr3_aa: CASSLYYGDTEAFF
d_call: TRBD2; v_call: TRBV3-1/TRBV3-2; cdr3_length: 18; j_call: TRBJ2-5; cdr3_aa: CASSQGLAGGTSQETQYF
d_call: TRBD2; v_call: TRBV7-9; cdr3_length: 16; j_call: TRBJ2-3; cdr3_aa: CASSLGSGGDTDTQYF
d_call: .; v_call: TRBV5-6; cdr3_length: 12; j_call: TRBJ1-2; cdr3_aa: CASSPGTYGYTF
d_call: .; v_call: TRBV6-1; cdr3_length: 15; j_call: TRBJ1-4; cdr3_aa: CASSDRLATNEKLFF
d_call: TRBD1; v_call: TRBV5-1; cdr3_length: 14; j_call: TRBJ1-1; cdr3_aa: CASSTDRGQTEAFF
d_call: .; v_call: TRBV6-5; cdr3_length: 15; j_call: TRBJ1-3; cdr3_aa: CASSRDLGGGNTIYF
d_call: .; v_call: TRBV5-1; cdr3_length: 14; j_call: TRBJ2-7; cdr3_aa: CASSLAGESYEQYF
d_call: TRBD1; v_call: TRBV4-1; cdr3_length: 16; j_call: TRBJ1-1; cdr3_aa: CASSQVGTGVNTEAFF
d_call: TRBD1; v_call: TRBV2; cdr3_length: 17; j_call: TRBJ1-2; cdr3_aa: CASTQRQGVDTNYGYTF
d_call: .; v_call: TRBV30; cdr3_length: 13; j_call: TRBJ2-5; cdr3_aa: CAWSVYREGTQYF
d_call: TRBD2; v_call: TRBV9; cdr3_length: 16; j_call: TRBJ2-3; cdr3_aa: CASSPGLAGGQDTQYF
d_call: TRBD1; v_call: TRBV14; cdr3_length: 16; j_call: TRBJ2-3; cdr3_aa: CASSQGPGGRTDTQYF
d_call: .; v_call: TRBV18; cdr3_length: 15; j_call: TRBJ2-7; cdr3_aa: CASSARDRTSGEQYF
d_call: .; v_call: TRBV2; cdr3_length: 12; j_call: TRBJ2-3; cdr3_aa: CASSMEPDTQYF
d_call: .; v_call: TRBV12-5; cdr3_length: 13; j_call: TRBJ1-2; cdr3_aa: CASGLSGGGGYTF
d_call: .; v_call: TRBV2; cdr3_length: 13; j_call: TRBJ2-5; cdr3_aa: CASSGYSGETQYF
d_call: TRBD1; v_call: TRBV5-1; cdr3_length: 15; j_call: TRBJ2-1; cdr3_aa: CASSSQGARAYEQFF
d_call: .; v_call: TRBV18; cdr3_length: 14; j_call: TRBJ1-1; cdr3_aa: CASSPPLGGTEAFF
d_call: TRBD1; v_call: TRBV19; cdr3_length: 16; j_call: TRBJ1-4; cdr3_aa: CASSIYRQGAVEKLFF
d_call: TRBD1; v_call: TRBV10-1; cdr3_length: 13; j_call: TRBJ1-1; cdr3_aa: CATPTGLGTEAFF
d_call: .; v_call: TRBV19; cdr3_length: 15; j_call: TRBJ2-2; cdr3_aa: CASSIVPNRAGELFF
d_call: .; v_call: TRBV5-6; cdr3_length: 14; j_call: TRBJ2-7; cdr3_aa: CASSDRQVTSEQYF
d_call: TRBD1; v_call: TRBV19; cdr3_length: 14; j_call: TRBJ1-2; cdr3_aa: CASSPDRGAYGGTF